A selection of T cell receptor beta chains follows, all from one sample in a study of blood T cell repertoires in COVID-19. Using immunoSEQ multiplex PCR, the repertoire was profiled, and TCRdb retains in-frame clones only, with some absent. This sample carries about 150,000 clones, under 90% of them seen once, and the ten largest clones take 0.5% to 0.65%. Material for sequencing was peripheral blood. These receptors were collected from a man in his 60s with acute or convalescent COVID-19. Both conserved end residues are part of each CDR3. D genes are given only for firm matches. The listing skips clone size in some rows; elsewhere it reads once, few, many or a size class.

>TRBJ1-2|TRBV5-4|-|-|13
TGTGCCAGCAGCTTGGGCAGCGACTATGGCTACACCTTC
CASSLGSDYGYTF
>TRBJ2-1|TRBV6-2/TRBV6-3|-|TRBD2|15
TGTGCCAGCAGCTTAGCGGGGGGGCCCTTCAATGAGCAGTTCTTC
CASSLAGGPFNEQFF
>TRBJ2-7|TRBV12-3/TRBV12-4|-|TRBD2|13
TGTGCCAGCAGTTCCCGGGAGGGAGGCGAGCAGTACTTC
CASSSREGGEQYF
>TRBJ2-5|TRBV5-4|-|TRBD2|16
TGTGCCAGCCGCTTGGGGGTAGCGGGGGCCCAAGGGACCCAGTACTTC
CASRLGVAGAQGTQYF
>TRBJ1-4|TRBV29-1|-|-|14
TGCAGCGTGGCGCAGGGGATGGCTAATGAAAAACTGTTTTTT
CSVAQGMANEKLFF
>TRBJ2-5|TRBV5-1|-|TRBD1|15
TGCGCCAGCAGCTTGGCCCCTAGGACAGGGGAGACCCAGTACTTC
CASSLAPRTGETQYF
>TRBJ2-7|TRBV4-2|-|TRBD2|17
TGTGCCAGCAGCCAAGATCTTCCTAGCGGGAGCATGAACGAGCAGTACTTC
CASSQDLPSGSMNEQYF
>TRBJ1-1|TRBV3-1/TRBV3-2|once|-|13
TGTGCCAGCAGCCAACAGGGACTCGCTGAAGCTTTCTTT
CASSQQGLAEAFF
>TRBJ2-3|TRBV11-2|-|TRBD2|14
TGTGCCAGCAGCCCCGGACTAGCGTTAGATACGCAGTATTTT
CASSPGLALDTQYF
>TRBJ2-1|TRBV2|few|-|11
TGTGCCAGCAGTGCTCGCAATGAGCAGTTCTTC
CASSARNEQFF
>TRBJ1-1|TRBV14|-|-|15
TGTGCCAGCAGCCAATCTCTGGCGGGGGCCCTTGAAGCTTTCTTT
CASSQSLAGALEAFF
>TRBJ2-2|TRBV5-4|-|TRBD1|14
TGTGCCAGCAGCCGGACAGGGATCACCGGGGAGCTGTTTTTT
CASSRTGITGELFF
>TRBJ1-6|TRBV18|-|TRBD1|17
TGTGCCAGCTCATCCCGACCGGGACAGGTCTATAATTCACCCCTCCACTTT
CASSSRPGQVYNSPLHF
>TRBJ1-5|TRBV7-9|-|TRBD1|13
TGTGCCAGCAGTCGGGGACAGAATCAGCCCCAGCATTTT
CASSRGQNQPQHF
>TRBJ2-7|TRBV5-6|once|-|14
TGTGCCAGCAGCATGGACATCTGGTCGGGCGAGCAGTACTTC
CASSMDIWSGEQYF
>TRBJ2-5|TRBV4-2|-|TRBD2|17
TGTGCCAGCAGCCAGGGGACTAGCGGGGAACCCTCGGAGACCCAGTACTTC
CASSQGTSGEPSETQYF
>TRBJ2-2|TRBV27|few|TRBD2|18
TGTGCCAGCAGCCGAGACGGACTAGCGGGGGGAAGCACCGGGGAGCTGTTTTTT
CASSRDGLAGGSTGELFF
>TRBJ2-6|TRBV7-2|-|-|13
TGTGCCAGCCTCTACCGCGGGGCCAACGTCCTGACTTTC
CASLYRGANVLTF
>TRBJ2-7|TRBV14|-|-|15
TGTGCCAGCAGCCAAGACTGGCAAGGAGGGGAAGAGCAGTACTTC
CASSQDWQGGEEQYF
>TRBJ1-1|TRBV30|-|TRBD1|16
TGTGCCTGGATGAGACAGGGCTCGCTCAAGAACACTGAAGCTTTCTTT
CAWMRQGSLKNTEAFF
>TRBJ1-4|TRBV3-1/TRBV3-2|-|-|14
TGTGCCAGCAGCCAAGGAGGGCAAGGGGAAAAACTGTTTTTT
CASSQGGQGEKLFF
>TRBJ2-3|TRBV25-1|-|-|12
TGTGCCAGCAGTGAATTCGCAGATACGCAGTATTTT
CASSEFADTQYF
>TRBJ2-1|TRBV24-1|-|-|15
TGTGCCACCAGTGCCCTCCGCGGGTCATACAATGAGCAGTTCTTC
CATSALRGSYNEQFF
>TRBJ1-1|TRBV21-1|few|-|19
TGTGCCAGCAGCAAAGAAGGTTTAGGAACAGGGGTGGCCTACACTGAAGCTTTCTTT
CASSKEGLGTGVAYTEAFF
>TRBJ2-7|TRBV11-2|-|-|12
TGTGCCAGCAGCCCCCAGGGCAGGAAGCAGTACTTC
CASSPQGRKQYF
>TRBJ2-7|TRBV27|-|-|16
TGTGCCAGCAGCAAACAGGGTTTTTCCCCCTACTACGAGCAGTACTTC
CASSKQGFSPYYEQYF
>TRBJ2-1|TRBV7-3|few|-|15
TGTGCCAGCAGCGCTAGGGGGAGCTCCTACAATGAGCAGTTCTTC
CASSARGSSYNEQFF
>TRBJ2-6|TRBV30|-|TRBD2|15
TGTGCCGGCCTAGCGGGAAGCTCTGGGGCCAACGTCCTGACTTTC
CAGLAGSSGANVLTF
>TRBJ1-1|TRBV15|-|-|15
TGTGCCACCAGCAGAGTTGGAGTTACGAACACTGAAGCTTTCTTT
CATSRVGVTNTEAFF
>TRBJ2-2|TRBV6-2/TRBV6-3|-|TRBD2|16
TGTGCCAGCAGTTACTGGTCTAGCGGGACGGCCGGGGAGCTGTTTTTT
CASSYWSSGTAGELFF
>TRBJ2-3|TRBV7-9|-|-|14
TGTGCCAGCAGCGACCAGGGTCCTCTAAGTACGCAGTATTTT
CASSDQGPLSTQYF
>TRBJ2-7|TRBV4-2|-|-|15
TGTGCCAGCAGCCAAGATCCGGTCCCCGTCCGCGAGCAGTACTTC
CASSQDPVPVREQYF
>TRBJ2-7|TRBV7-2|few|TRBD1|17
TGTGCCAGCAGCTTAGCGTATAAGGGGGACAGAAGAGGCGAGCAGTACTTC
CASSLAYKGDRRGEQYF
>TRBJ2-2|TRBV4-3|-|TRBD2|20
TGCGCCAGCAGCCAACGTGGCCCCCTAGCGGGAGACCCGCGGACCGGGGAGCTGTTTTTT
CASSQRGPLAGDPRTGELFF
>TRBJ1-2|TRBV5-5|-|TRBD1|14
TGTGCCAGCAGCTCCCGTTGGGACAGCTATGGCTACACCTTC
CASSSRWDSYGYTF
>TRBJ1-4|TRBV19|-|TRBD1|15
TGTGCCAGTAGTACACAGACAGGGATTAATGAAAAACTGTTTTTT
CASSTQTGINEKLFF
>TRBJ2-5|TRBV2|-|TRBD2|14
TGTGCCAGCAGTGTGGGGAGGGTTGCGGAGACCCAGTACTTC
CASSVGRVAETQYF
>TRBJ2-1|TRBV14|-|-|14
TGTGCCAGCAGCCAAGATTTCCGGAGGGGTGAGCAGTTCTTC
CASSQDFRRGEQFF
>TRBJ2-5|TRBV30|-|-|13
TGTGCCTGGAGTGTACGAGTACGAGAGACCCAGTACTTC
CAWSVRVRETQYF
>TRBJ2-7|TRBV30|-|TRBD2|13
TGTGCCTGGCTACTAGCGGGAGGCTACGAGCAGTACTTC
CAWLLAGGYEQYF
>TRBJ1-1|TRBV19|few|TRBD1|16
TGTGCCAGTAGTATAGAGCTGAACAGGGGGCGCACTGAAGCTTTCTTT
CASSIELNRGRTEAFF
>TRBJ1-3|TRBV25-1|-|-|16
TGTGCCAGCAGGGGGTTAACAGGGAACTCTGGAAACACCATATATTTT
CASRGLTGNSGNTIYF
>TRBJ2-3|TRBV6-5|-|-|13
TGTGCCAGCACGGCGGGGTTGGCAGATACGCAGTATTTT
CASTAGLADTQYF
>TRBJ1-2|TRBV6-5|-|-|14
TGTGCCAGCATTACGTCAGGCGTGAACTATGGCTACACCTTC
CASITSGVNYGYTF
>TRBJ2-3|TRBV7-2|once|-|15
TGTGCCAGCAGCACCGGGAGAGGCAGGACAGATACGCAGTATTTT
CASSTGRGRTDTQYF
>TRBJ2-4|TRBV12-2|once|-|17
TGTGCAAGTCGCTCACCTGAAATACAGGGGCAGGAAAACATTCAGTACTTC
CASRSPEIQGQENIQYF
>TRBJ2-7|TRBV11-3|-|TRBD2|15
TGTGCCAGCAGCTTAGGAGGCGGGAGCTCCTACGAGCAGTACTTC
CASSLGGGSSYEQYF
>TRBJ2-6|TRBV28|-|-|16
TGTGCCAGCAAGGGGGAAGCACCCTCTGGGGCCAACGTCCTGACTTTC
CASKGEAPSGANVLTF
>TRBJ1-2|TRBV6-5|-|-|12
TGTGCCAGCAGTTACTTCGGGTATGGCTACACCTTC
CASSYFGYGYTF
>TRBJ1-5|TRBV7-6|-|-|15
TGTGCCAGCAGCTTAGCTGGGGCGAGCAATCAGCCCCAGCATTTT
CASSLAGASNQPQHF
>TRBJ2-2|TRBV9|once|TRBD2|15
TGTGCCAGCAGCTATACCACTAGCGGGAGTGGGAAGCTGTTTTTT
CASSYTTSGSGKLFF
>TRBJ2-1|TRBV6-5|once|-|14
TGTGCCAGCAGGCCACAGGGATCCTACAATGAGCAGTTCTTC
CASRPQGSYNEQFF
>TRBJ2-1|TRBV28|once|-|12
TGTGCCAGCAGTAGAGCAGGCGGGACCCAGTTCTTC
CASSRAGGTQFF